This T cell receptor (beta chain) was retrieved from a study of T-cell memory formation after mild COVID-19. Across the whole study: Across donors, TCR clusters were largely donor specific.

General study points: CD4/CD8 balance characterized clones contracting day 15 to 85, and CD4+ skew characterized later expanders. Cross-reactive memory apparently joined, as some responding clones appeared in pre-infection memory. Among clones peaking at day 37 in the second wave, SARS-CoV-2 specificity remained unconfirmed.

CDR3 size: 17 residues. CDR1 is MDHEN, CDR2 SYDVKM, per germline. V lost 3 bases and J lost 0, with 18 bases in between. Concerning this clonotype: Its specificity is unknown.

From the 5' RACE reads, TCRdb called clonotypes with MiXCR, one entry per CDR3 protein. The sample lists fewer than 700,000 distinct CDR3 sequences, over 15% seen once, with approximately 12% in the top ten. This sequence was found in an adult woman who had mild COVID-19 (a few samples of this study predate the infection). Cell type and time point are not known. The chain joins TRBV28 to TRBJ2-7; weak D call: TRBD1 (5 bases). The material sequenced was PBMCs or a T cell subset sorted from them (not recorded which). The CDR3 DNA follows: TGTGCCAGCAGTTTCCTGACAGCCCGACGGAGCTCCTACGAGCAGTACTTC. The encoded protein is CASSFLTARRSSYEQYF. Based on the CDR3 plus reference TRBV28 and TRBJ2-7, the full variable domain is DVKVTQSSRYLVKRTGEKVFLECVQDMDHENMFWYRQDPGLGLRLIYFSYDVKMKEKGDIPEGYSVSREKKERFSLILESASTNQTSMYLCASSFLTARRSSYEQYFGPGTRLTVT.